This T cell receptor beta chain was sequenced during a study of metastatic and nonmetastatic thyroid tumors. Study as a whole: It was across blood and tumor or nodule tissue from malignant and benign thyroid patients that repertoires were compared.

Thyroid surgery was preceded by no treatment in any patient. V lost 5 bases and J lost 3; bases outside the gene matches: 2. Germline V lookup: CDR1 MNHNS, CDR2 SASEGT. This CDR3 contains 14 residues. The authors' processing: It was from CDR3 differences across clinicopathological groups that a distant-metastasis classifier for papillary thyroid cancer was built. TCRdb re-clonotyped the PCR reads through MiXCR. The authors' filters were not applied to this entry. The sample consists of approximately 70,000 clones, roughly 18% of them appearing once. This clone was seen ten or more times. What it binds is not known. Study-wide points: Benign nodules were reported to have significantly lower TCR beta diversity than malignant thyroid tumors, in blood and tumor.

The TCR originated in a female donor with papillary thyroid cancer or a benign thyroid nodule (not recorded which). Some clones in this sample may be carry-over from other donors' samples. The chain has TRBV6-1 and TRBJ2-7; 12 nucleotides align to TRBD2. Sequencing was carried out using blood. The CDR3 region is CASSLTSGGYEQYF. Here the CDR3 DNA reads TGTGCCAGCAGTTTGACTAGCGGGGGCTACGAGCAGTACTTC.